This T cell receptor (beta chain) appears in the sequencing data of a study of Tregs in tolerant kidney transplant recipients. General observations from the study: For some patients, primers changed over time, blocking nucleotide-level comparison.

V was trimmed by 4 bases and J by 5 bases, leaving 11 bases between them. Germline V lookup: CDR1 DFQATT, CDR2 SNEGSKA (reference sequence). CDR3 length equals 12 residues. Generated by immunoSEQ multiplex PCR, the TCRdb table keeps only in-frame clones and is missing some. The repertoire shows 50,000 or so clones; the top ten hold about 0.83%. About this clone: Its specificity is unknown. Read sequence stops 3 residues before the CDR3 end, and the germline J gene provides the missing end.

The chain recombines TRBV20-1 with TRBJ2-5; D gene unclear. This sample comprised CD4+ T cells from blood, obtained before the transplant. The receptor's source is a human donor who received a combined kidney and bone marrow transplant. The CDR3 loop is CSATNELETQYF. The CDR3 DNA, read in part, is TGCAGTGCTACGAACGAGCTGGAGACC.